The sequence of this T cell receptor beta chain was determined in a study of cytomegalovirus exposure and HLA in healthy donors. The CDR3 contains 14 residues. The V gene's germline CDR1 is SGHNT and CDR2 YENEEA. The V gene lost 2 bases and the J gene lost 5 bases, with 12 bases spanning the gap. The PCR ran on 60 Vbeta and 13 Jbeta primers. Sequencing used immunoSEQ multiplex PCR; TCRdb keeps in-frame clones, though not all of them. The sample records some 140,000 clones, 60% to 85% being singletons. Input material: PBMCs. The rearrangement uses TRBV11-3 and TRBJ2-5; a possible D gene is TRBD2 (5 bases). The source is a female donor in good health and CMV-seropositive. The CDR3 here is CASSLTGSEETQYF. The CDR3 DNA reads as TGTGCCAGCAGCTTAACGGGGTCCGAGGAGACCCAGTACTTC.